The 5 T cell receptor beta chains below were found in one sample sequenced in a study of beta chain features in type 1 diabetes. All of the isolated RNA was reverse transcribed, so expressed TCRB transcripts were sequenced. Measured with immunoSEQ multiplex PCR; TCRdb has only the in-frame clones, and not every one. The sample records 680,000 or so clones, roughly a sixth being singletons. The sequenced material came from naive CD4+ T cells from blood. These receptor sequences come from a man aged 18 to 29 in good health.

The V gene is TRBV18, the J gene TRBJ1-4; 7 bases line up with TRBD1. V lost 4 bases and J lost 6; bases outside the gene matches: 2. The CDR3 loop spans 13 amino acids. CDR1 is KGHSH and CDR2 is LQKENI in the germline V gene. In DNA form, the CDR3 reads TGTGCCAGCTCACAGGGGGCCGATGAAAAACTGTTTTTT. Its protein product is CASSQGADEKLFF. The full variable domain, rest sourced from reference TRBV18 and TRBJ1-4, is NAGVMQNPRHLVRRRGQEARLRCSPMKGHSHVYWYRQLPEEGLKFMVYLQKENIIDESGMPKERFSAEFPKEGPSILRIQQVVRGDSAAYFCASSQGADEKLFFGSGTQLSVL.

This clone was seen a few times. The chain recombines TRBV30 with TRBJ1-1, with D uncertain. The V end lost 7 bases, the J end lost 4 bases, and 7 bases lay between the germline ends. In germline, CDR1 is GTSNPN, CDR2 SVGIG (reference sequence). The CDR3 length is 10 residues. As DNA, the CDR3 is TGTGCCTCCCGGGGCACTGAAGCTTTCTTT. Protein product: CASRGTEAFF.

This clone occurred a few times. The V gene is TRBV4-2, the J gene TRBJ2-7, with 7 bases identical to TRBD1. CDR3 length: 16 amino acids. Germline CDR1 and CDR2: LGHNA and YNFKEQ. Trimming took 1 base from V and 1 from J; bases not matched to a gene: 7. The CDR3 DNA sequence: TGTGCCAGCAGCCAAGGCCGGCTACAGGGGTCCTACGAGCAGTACTTC. It is translated as CASSQGRLQGSYEQYF.

A note on this clone: Other DNA sequences of this sample code for an identical CDR3. The gene calls are TRBV4-3 and TRBJ1-1; tentatively, D is TRBD1 (5 bases). CDR1 and CDR2 from the germline V gene are LGHNA and YSLEER. The CDR3 spans 14 residues. Trimming took 0 bases from V and 2 from J, leaving 7 bases between them. CDR3 sequence: CASSQEQGNTEAFF. Here the CDR3 DNA reads TGCGCCAGCAGCCAAGAGCAGGGTAACACTGAAGCTTTCTTT.

Comments on this clone: A much more abundant neighbour one base away suggests this may be a read error. The chain joins TRBV13 to TRBJ1-4; D gene unclear. V was cut by 7 bases and J by 4 bases, with 13 bases left in between. From germline, CDR1 is PRHDT and CDR2 FYEKMQ (reference sequence). CDR3 size: 14 residues. The CDR3 region has the DNA TGTGCCAGCAACTCGTGGCTAAATAATGAAAAACTGTTTTTT. Its translation: CASNSWLNNEKLFF. Full variable domain (missing parts from reference TRBV13 and TRBJ1-4): AAGVIQSPRHLIKEKRETATLKCYPIPRHDTVYWYQQGPGQDPQFLISFYEKMQSDKGSIPDRFSAQQFSDYHSELNMSSLELGDSALYFCASNSWLNNEKLFFGSGTQLSVL.